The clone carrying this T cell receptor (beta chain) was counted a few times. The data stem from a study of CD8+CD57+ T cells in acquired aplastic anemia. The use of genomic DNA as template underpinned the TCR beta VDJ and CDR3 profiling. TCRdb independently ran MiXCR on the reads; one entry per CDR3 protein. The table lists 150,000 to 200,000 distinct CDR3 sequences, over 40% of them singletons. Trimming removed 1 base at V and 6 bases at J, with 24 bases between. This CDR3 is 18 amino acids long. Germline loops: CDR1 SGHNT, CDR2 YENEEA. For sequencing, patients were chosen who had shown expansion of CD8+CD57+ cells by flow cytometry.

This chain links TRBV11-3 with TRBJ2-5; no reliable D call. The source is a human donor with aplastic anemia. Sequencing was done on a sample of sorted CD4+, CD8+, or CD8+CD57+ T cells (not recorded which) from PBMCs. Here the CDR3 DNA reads TGTGCCAGCAGCTTAGTTGCCCCACCTCCAGCCGTTAATAAGACCCAGTACTTC. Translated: CASSLVAPPPAVNKTQYF.